This T cell receptor beta chain was captured in a study of blood T cell repertoires in COVID-19. In the study overall: From T cells, B-cell-depleted T cells, or PBMCs came the material, which was cDNA or gDNA.

Cohort placement rested on clinical history that participants reported themselves. Using immunoSEQ multiplex PCR, the repertoire was profiled, and TCRdb retains in-frame clones only, with some absent. This repertoire shows over 350,000 clones, about 88% found once; its top ten account for more than 0.95%. Trimming removed 4 bases from V and 1 base from J; junction bases left unmatched: 0. Germline-derived CDR1 and CDR2 are LNHDA and SQIVND (reference sequence). CDR3 length: 13 residues. This chain links TRBV19 with TRBJ2-5; 7 nucleotides align to TRBD1. Sequenced material: PBMCs or T cells enriched from blood (not recorded which). The receptor's source is a woman aged 18-35 years who had recovered from COVID-19. CDR3 coding DNA: TGTGCCAGTAGTAGGGACAGCCAAGAGACCCAGTACTTC. Translating gives CASSRDSQETQYF.